Described below is a single T cell receptor beta chain sequence and its context. The antigen is undetermined. These data originate in a study of shared clonotypes between healthy human individuals. Findings of the study overall: Represented diversity, genetic and exposure-history alike, was limited by few donors.

In the naive CD8 group, cells lacked CD45RO and were positively selected for CCR7, so terminally differentiated effector memory CD45RA+ cells were left out. The CDR3 contains 13 residues. In germline, CDR1 is SGDLS, CDR2 YYNGEE. The V and J ends lost 7 bases and 3 bases respectively, with 13 bases between them. Sequencing used immunoSEQ multiplex PCR; TCRdb keeps in-frame clones, though not all of them. The table shows 1.5 million to 2.5 million clones, with approximately 94% occurring only once. Sequenced sample: naive CD8+ T cells sorted from blood. This sequence was found in a man in his late teens or twenties in good health. J is TRBJ1-2 and V is TRBV9; D gene unclear. The CDR3 reads CASSGVNDYGYTF. The CDR3 DNA is TGTGCCAGCTCCGGGGTAAACGACTATGGCTACACCTTC.